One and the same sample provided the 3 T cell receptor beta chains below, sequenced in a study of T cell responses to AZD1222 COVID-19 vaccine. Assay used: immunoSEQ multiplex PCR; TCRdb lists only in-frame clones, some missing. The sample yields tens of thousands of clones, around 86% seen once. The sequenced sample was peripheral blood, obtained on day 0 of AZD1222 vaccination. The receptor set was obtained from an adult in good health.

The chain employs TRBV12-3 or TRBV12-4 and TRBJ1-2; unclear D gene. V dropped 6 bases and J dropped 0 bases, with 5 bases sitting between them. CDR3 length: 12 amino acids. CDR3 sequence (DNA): TGTGCCAGCAGACTCACTAACTATGGCTACACCTTC. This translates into CASRLTNYGYTF.

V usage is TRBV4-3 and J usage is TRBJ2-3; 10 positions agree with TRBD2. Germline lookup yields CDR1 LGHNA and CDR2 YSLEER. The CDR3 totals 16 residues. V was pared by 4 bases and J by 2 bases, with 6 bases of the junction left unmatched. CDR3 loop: CASSRRLAGTTDTQYF. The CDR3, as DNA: TGCGCCAGCAGCCGACGACTAGCGGGCACCACAGATACGCAGTATTTT.

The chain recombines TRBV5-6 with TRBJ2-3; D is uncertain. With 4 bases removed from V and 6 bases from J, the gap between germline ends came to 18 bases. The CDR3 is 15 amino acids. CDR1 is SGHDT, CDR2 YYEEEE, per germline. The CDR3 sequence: CASSTTGPGPDTQYF. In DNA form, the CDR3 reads TGTGCCAGCAGCACTACGGGCCCCGGGCCGGATACGCAGTATTTT.